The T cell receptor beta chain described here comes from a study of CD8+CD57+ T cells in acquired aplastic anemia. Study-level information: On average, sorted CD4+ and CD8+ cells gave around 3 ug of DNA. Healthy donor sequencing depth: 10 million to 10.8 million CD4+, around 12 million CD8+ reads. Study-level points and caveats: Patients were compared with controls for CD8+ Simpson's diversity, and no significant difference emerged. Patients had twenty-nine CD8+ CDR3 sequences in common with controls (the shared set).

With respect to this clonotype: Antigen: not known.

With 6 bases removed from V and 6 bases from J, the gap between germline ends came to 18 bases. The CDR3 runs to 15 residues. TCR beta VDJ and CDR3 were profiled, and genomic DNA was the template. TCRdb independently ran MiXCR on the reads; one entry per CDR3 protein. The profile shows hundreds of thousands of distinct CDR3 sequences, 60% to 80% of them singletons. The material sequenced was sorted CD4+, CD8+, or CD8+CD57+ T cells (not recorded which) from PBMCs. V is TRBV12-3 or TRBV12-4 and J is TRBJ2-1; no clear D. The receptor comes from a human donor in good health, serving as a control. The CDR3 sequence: CASSTRPEQPNEQFF. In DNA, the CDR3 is TGTGCCAGCAGCACACGCCCCGAGCAACCCAATGAGCAGTTCTTC.